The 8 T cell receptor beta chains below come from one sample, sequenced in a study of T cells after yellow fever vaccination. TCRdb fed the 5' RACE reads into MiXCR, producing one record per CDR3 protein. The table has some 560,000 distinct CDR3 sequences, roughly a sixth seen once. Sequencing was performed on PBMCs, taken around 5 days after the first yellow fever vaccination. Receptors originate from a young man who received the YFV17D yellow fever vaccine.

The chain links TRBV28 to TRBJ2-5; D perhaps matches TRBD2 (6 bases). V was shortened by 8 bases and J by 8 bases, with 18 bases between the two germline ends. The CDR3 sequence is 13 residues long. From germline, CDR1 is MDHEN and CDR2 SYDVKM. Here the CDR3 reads CASVSMEGPTQYF. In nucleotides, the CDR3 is TGTGCCAGCGTATCGATGGAGGGGCCCACCCAGTACTTC.

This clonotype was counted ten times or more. The CDR3 DNA is TGTGCCAGCAGCCTTTCACAGAGAAATTCACCCCTCCACTTT. It specifies CASSLSQRNSPLHF. This chain links TRBV14 with TRBJ1-6, with D uncertain. This CDR3 is built from 14 residues. With 4 bases removed from V and 7 bases from J, the gap between germline ends came to 11 bases. In germline, CDR1 is SGHDN, CDR2 FVKESK. The full variable domain, with the rest looked up from reference TRBV14 and TRBJ1-6, is EAGVTQFPSHSVIEKGQTVTLRCDPISGHDNLYWYRRVMGKEIKFLLHFVKESKQDESGMPNNRFLAERTGGTYSTLKVQPAELEDSGVYFCASSLSQRNSPLHFGNGTRLTVT.

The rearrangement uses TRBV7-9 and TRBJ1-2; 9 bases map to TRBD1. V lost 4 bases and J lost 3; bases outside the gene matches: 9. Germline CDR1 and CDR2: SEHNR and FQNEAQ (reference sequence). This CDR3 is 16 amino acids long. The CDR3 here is CASSSLRDRDYYGYTF. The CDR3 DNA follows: TGTGCCAGCAGCTCCCTCCGGGACAGGGACTACTATGGCTACACCTTC.

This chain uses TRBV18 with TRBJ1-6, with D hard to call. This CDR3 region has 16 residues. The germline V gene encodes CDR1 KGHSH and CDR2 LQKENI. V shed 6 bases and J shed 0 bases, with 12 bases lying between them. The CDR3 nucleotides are TGTGCCAGCTCCGTTCTGGAGAACTCCTATAATTCACCCCTCCACTTT. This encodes CASSVLENSYNSPLHF. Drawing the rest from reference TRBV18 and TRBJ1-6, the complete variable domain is NAGVMQNPRHLVRRRGQEARLRCSPMKGHSHVYWYRQLPEEGLKFMVYLQKENIIDESGMPKERFSAEFPKEGPSILRIQQVVRGDSAAYFCASSVLENSYNSPLHFGNGTRLTVT.

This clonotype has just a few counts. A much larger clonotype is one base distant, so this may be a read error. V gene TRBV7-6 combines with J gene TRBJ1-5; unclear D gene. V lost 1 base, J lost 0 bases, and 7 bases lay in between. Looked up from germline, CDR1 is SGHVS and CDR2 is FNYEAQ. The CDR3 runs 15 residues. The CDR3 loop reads CASSLVPDSNQPQHF. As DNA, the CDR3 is TGTGCCAGCAGCTTAGTACCGGATAGCAATCAGCCCCAGCATTTT.

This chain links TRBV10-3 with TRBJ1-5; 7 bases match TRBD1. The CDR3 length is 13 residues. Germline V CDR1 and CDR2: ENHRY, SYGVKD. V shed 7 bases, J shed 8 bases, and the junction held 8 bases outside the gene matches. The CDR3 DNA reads TGTGCCATCAATAGGGGGCTGGATGAGCCCCAGCATTTT. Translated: CAINRGLDEPQHF.

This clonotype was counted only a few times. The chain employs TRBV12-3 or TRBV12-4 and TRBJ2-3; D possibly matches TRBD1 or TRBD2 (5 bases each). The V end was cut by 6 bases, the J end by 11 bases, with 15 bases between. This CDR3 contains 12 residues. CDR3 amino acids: CASSPEGRGQYF. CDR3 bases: TGTGCCAGCAGCCCAGAGGGACGGGGGCAGTATTTT.

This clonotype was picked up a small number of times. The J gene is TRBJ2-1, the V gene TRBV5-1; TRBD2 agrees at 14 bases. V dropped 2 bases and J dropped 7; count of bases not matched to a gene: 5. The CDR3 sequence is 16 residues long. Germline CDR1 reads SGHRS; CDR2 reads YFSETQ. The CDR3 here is CASSFGGTSGGNEQFF. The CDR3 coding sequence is TGCGCCAGCAGCTTTGGTGGGACTAGCGGGGGTAATGAGCAGTTCTTC.